This TCR beta chain was observed in a study of shared clonotypes between healthy human individuals. This CDR3 contains 15 residues. Trimming at V came to 5 bases and at J to 7 bases, leaving 4 bases not matched to a gene. The germline gives CDR1 MNHEY, CDR2 SMNVEV (reference sequence). Replicate PCRs for sorted subsets used about 200 ng DNA; this equaled tens of thousands of T cell genomes. Using immunoSEQ multiplex PCR, the repertoire was profiled, and TCRdb retains in-frame clones only, with some absent. Of about 700,000 clones in the sample, 90% to 95% were seen once. In regard to this clone: This probably arose from a read error, given a far larger clone one base away.

Positively selected for CCR7, the CD45RO-negative cells used as naive CD8 cells excluded terminally differentiated effector memory CD45RA+ cells. J is TRBJ2-1 and V is TRBV27; 14 nucleotides align to TRBD2. The sequencing input was naive CD8+ T cells sorted from blood. The sequence was obtained from a young man in good health. The CDR3 bases are TGTGCCAGCAGTGACGGGACTAGCGGGAGTAATGAGCAGTTCTTC. Protein sequence: CASSDGTSGSNEQFF.